A single sample is the source of the 17 T cell receptor beta chains below, sequenced in a study of cytomegalovirus exposure and HLA in healthy donors. Vbeta (60) and Jbeta (13) primers were used in the PCR. Profiling relied on immunoSEQ multiplex PCR, and the TCRdb table lists in-frame clones only, not all of them. The sample has 150,000 to 200,000 clones. Material for sequencing was PBMCs. All receptors come from a young woman in good health and CMV-seropositive.

This sequence joins TRBV7-2 and TRBJ1-1; the D is unclear. Germline-derived CDR1 and CDR2 are SGHTA and FQGNSA. The V and J ends lost 6 bases and 6 bases respectively, with 14 bases between them. The CDR3 extends over 13 amino acids. This CDR3 is CASSPLPEPEAFF. CDR3 nucleotides: TGTGCCAGCAGTCCACTCCCGGAGCCTGAAGCTTTCTTT.

The chain is built from TRBV5-1 and TRBJ1-4; a possible D gene is TRBD1 (5 bases). The CDR3 contains 14 residues. V lost 1 base and J lost 8, with 12 bases in between. CDR1 is SGHRS, CDR2 YFSETQ, per germline. In DNA, the CDR3 is TGCGCCAGCAGCTTGTCTCGTCAGGGCGAAAAACTGTTTTTT. It codes for CASSLSRQGEKLFF.

The chain joins TRBV6-4 to TRBJ1-2, with 8 positions matching TRBD1. CDR1 and CDR2 from the germline V gene are MRHNA and SNTAGT. The CDR3 is made up of 15 amino acids. V shed 0 bases, J shed 9 bases, and the junction held 9 bases outside the gene matches. CDR3 DNA: TGTGCCAGCAGTGACTCGTGGACAGGGTATCATCGCTACACCTTC. This translates into CASSDSWTGYHRYTF.

The chain joins TRBV5-1 to TRBJ2-7, with 8 bases lining up with TRBD2. After removal of 4 bases from V and 0 bases from J, the junction contained 6 bases not matched to a gene. Germline assignment: CDR1 SGHRS and CDR2 YFSETQ. The CDR3 runs to 15 residues. CDR3 sequence reads: CASSPGGADSYEQYF. Written as DNA, the CDR3 is TGCGCCAGCAGCCCCGGGGGGGCAGACTCCTACGAGCAGTACTTC. The whole variable domain, filled in from reference TRBV5-1 and TRBJ2-7, reads KAGVTQTPRYLIKTRGQQVTLSCSPISGHRSVSWYQQTPGQGLQFLFEYFSETQRNKGNFPGRFSGRQFSNSRSEMNVSTLELGDSALYLCASSPGGADSYEQYFGPGTRLTVT.

V is TRBV7-6 and J is TRBJ2-1; a weak D match, TRBD1 (6 bases). CDR3 length: 12 residues. Trimming took 1 base from V and 9 from J, leaving 7 bases between them. The germline gives CDR1 SGHVS, CDR2 FNYEAQ. The CDR3: CASSLVGGEQFF. In DNA, the CDR3 is TGTGCCAGCAGCTTAGTAGGGGGTGAGCAGTTCTTC. Full variable domain (remainder filled in from reference TRBV7-6 and TRBJ2-1): GAGVSQSPRYKVTKRGQDVALRCDPISGHVSLYWYRQALGQGPEFLTYFNYEAQQDKSGLPNDRFSAERPEGSISTLTIQRTEQRDSAMYRCASSLVGGEQFFGPGTRLTVL.

V usage is TRBV15 and J usage is TRBJ1-1, with TRBD1 as a possible D gene (5 bases). Germline V gene lookup returns CDR1 LNHNV and CDR2 YYDKDF (reference sequence). The CDR3 has 15 residues. The V end lost 0 bases, the J end lost 1 base, and 9 bases lay between the germline ends. CDR3 in DNA: TGTGCCACCAGCAGAGATGCAGGGAAGAACACTGAAGCTTTCTTT. This codes for CATSRDAGKNTEAFF.

This chain joins TRBV19 and TRBJ1-1; a possible D gene is TRBD1 (6 bases). The germline V gene has CDR1 LNHDA and CDR2 SQIVND (reference sequence). This CDR3 is built from 12 residues. V was trimmed by 0 bases and J by 9 bases, leaving 8 bases between them. The CDR3 protein is CASSIEGAQAFF. DNA for the CDR3: TGTGCCAGTAGTATAGAGGGGGCGCAAGCTTTCTTT. Filled out from reference TRBV19 and TRBJ1-1, the complete variable domain reads DGGITQSPKYLFRKEGQNVTLSCEQNLNHDAMYWYRQDPGQGLRLIYYSQIVNDFQKGDIAEGYSVSREKKESFPLTVTSAQKNPTAFYLCASSIEGAQAFFGQGTRLTVV.

By frequency, this clone registers medium-sized. The J gene is TRBJ2-7, the V gene TRBV5-6; 11 positions agree with TRBD1. This CDR3 has 14 amino acids. V dropped 5 bases and J dropped 3; count of bases not matched to a gene: 4. Germline CDR1 is SGHDT and CDR2 is YYEEEE. Here the CDR3 reads CASSDGTGGYEQYF. For the CDR3, the DNA is TGTGCCAGCAGTGACGGGACAGGGGGCTACGAGCAGTACTTC.

The chain links TRBV7-6 to TRBJ1-5; D might be TRBD1 (5 bases). V lost 0 bases and J lost 3, with 18 bases in between. This CDR3 is 18 amino acids long. Germline CDR1 reads SGHVS; CDR2 reads FNYEAQ. For the CDR3, the DNA is TGTGCCAGCAGCTTAGCGCCCTCAGACAGAACCTACAATCAGCCCCAGCATTTT. Its protein product is CASSLAPSDRTYNQPQHF.

The chain couples TRBV27 to TRBJ2-1; 7 nucleotides line up with TRBD2. J lost 8 bases, V lost 8 bases, and 12 bases had no gene match. Per the germline V gene, CDR1 is MNHEY and CDR2 is SMNVEV (reference sequence). The CDR3 has 14 amino acids. The CDR3 reads CASATKRGRDEQFF. CDR3 bases: TGTGCCAGCGCTACGAAGCGGGGCAGGGATGAGCAGTTCTTC.

The gene calls are TRBV6-5 and TRBJ1-4; D is undetermined. The germline gives CDR1 MNHEY, CDR2 SVGAGI. The CDR3 length is 14 residues. V was shortened by 4 bases and J by 8 bases, with 14 bases between the two germline ends. Here the CDR3 DNA reads TGTGCCAGCAGTTTGGGCTGGGGAGAAGAAAAACTGTTTTTT. It codes for CASSLGWGEEKLFF.

The V and J genes are TRBV30 and TRBJ2-7; no clear D. Trimming left V 2 bases short and J 4 bases short, with 9 bases between. This CDR3 is built from 12 residues. Germline assignment: CDR1 GTSNPN and CDR2 SVGIG (reference sequence). The CDR3 nucleotides read TGTGCCTGGAGTTTACTTGGTTACGAGCAGTACTTC. Its protein is CAWSLLGYEQYF.

J is TRBJ2-5 and V is TRBV7-2; 7 nucleotides align to TRBD2. Germline CDR1 reads SGHTA; CDR2 reads FQGNSA. Germline trimming cut 3 bases from V and 2 bases from J; bases unmatched to any gene: 3. The CDR3 consists of 14 residues. Here the CDR3 DNA reads TGTGCCAGCAGCTTTTTGGGGGGGCAAGAGACCCAGTACTTC. Its translation: CASSFLGGQETQYF.

This chain uses TRBV9 with TRBJ2-1, with TRBD2 matching 7 bases. The V and J ends lost 0 bases and 0 bases, in that order; junction bases with no gene match: 0. CDR1 SGDLS and CDR2 YYNGEE come from the germline V gene. This CDR3 spans 15 amino acids. CDR3 loop: CASSVGGGSYNEQFF. The CDR3 coding sequence is TGTGCCAGCAGCGTAGGGGGGGGCTCCTACAATGAGCAGTTCTTC. The variable domain in full, completed from reference TRBV9 and TRBJ2-1, reads DSGVTQTPKHLITATGQRVTLRCSPRSGDLSVYWYQQSLDQGLQFLIQYYNGEERAKGNILERFSAQQFPDLHSELNLSSLELGDSALYFCASSVGGGSYNEQFFGPGTRLTVL.

The V and J genes are TRBV29-1 and TRBJ2-7; TRBD2 might be the D (5 bases). Trimming cost V 7 bases and J 3 bases, with 10 bases left between them. Germline values: CDR1 SQVTM, CDR2 ANQGSEA. The CDR3 covers 11 residues. The CDR3 region has the DNA TGCAGCGCCGGGGTAGTCTACGAGCAGTACTTC. Translating gives CSAGVVYEQYF.

V and J are TRBV4-1 and TRBJ1-4; 7 bases fit TRBD1. Germline V CDR1 and CDR2: MGHRA, YSYEKL. Trimming took 4 bases from V and 11 from J; bases not matched to a gene: 13. This CDR3 contains 15 residues. The CDR3 DNA reads TGCGCCAGCAGCCGACCGGACAGGTCCTTTGGGAAACTGTTTTTT. Translation gives CASSRPDRSFGKLFF.

This chain links TRBV2 with TRBJ2-7; TRBD2 is a possible D gene (6 bases). V was trimmed by 2 bases and J by 7 bases, leaving 18 bases between them. This CDR3 is 15 amino acids long. Germline CDR1 and CDR2: SNHLY and FYNNEI. DNA of the CDR3: TGTGCCAGCAGTGAATTGGGGGAACTCCGGGGGGAGCAGTACTTC. Translating gives CASSELGELRGEQYF.